The rows below give T cell receptor beta chains drawn from one sample of a study of blood T cell repertoires in COVID-19. Assay: immunoSEQ multiplex PCR; the TCRdb copy retains only in-frame clones and omits some. This sample has 180,000 or so clones, with 75% to 85% found just once. Sequencing was performed on PBMCs or T cells enriched from blood (not recorded which). These receptors were obtained from a man between 45 and 60 years old who had recovered from COVID-19. Each CDR3 is given with its conserved first and last residue. D genes are given only for firm matches. Clone size is not always given. Where it is, it says once, few, many or a class for expanded clones.

d_call clone_size j_call v_call cdr3_nt cdr3_aa
- - TRBJ2-7 TRBV7-2 TGTGCCAGCAGCCAAAGACTTCGGGGATTGAACGAGCAGTACTTC CASSQRLRGLNEQYF
- - TRBJ2-1 TRBV24-1 TGTGCCACCAGTGATCCCCCCCTCAATGAGCAGTTCTTC CATSDPPLNEQFF
- - TRBJ1-5 TRBV19 TGTGCCAGTACCCTAACCGGTTATAGCAATCAGCCCCAGCATTTT CASTLTGYSNQPQHF
- - TRBJ2-5 TRBV5-1 TGCGCCAGCAGTACCGGGACTTTTCAAGAGACCCAGTACTTC CASSTGTFQETQYF
TRBD1 - TRBJ2-5 TRBV18 TGTGCCAGCTCAACCGACAGGGTTGAGACCCAGTACTTC CASSTDRVETQYF
- - TRBJ1-2 TRBV5-1 TGCGCCAGCAGGTTAGACCAGGGCCCCTATGGCTACACCTTC CASRLDQGPYGYTF
TRBD1 once TRBJ2-1 TRBV5-6 TGTGCCAGCAGCCCCCGGGACAGGGGGCAAGTTAGGGCGAATGAGCAGTTCTTC CASSPRDRGQVRANEQFF
- - TRBJ2-3 TRBV7-2 TGTGCCAGCAGCCCCCCCGGGGTGGCGGGGGATACGCAGTATTTT CASSPPGVAGDTQYF
TRBD1 - TRBJ1-3 TRBV10-2 TGCGCCAGCAGAGGACAGGGGGACGGAAACACCATATATTTT CASRGQGDGNTIYF
- - TRBJ1-3 TRBV30 TGTGCCTGGAGTGTACGGGGGGGTTACTCTGGAAACACCATATATTTT CAWSVRGGYSGNTIYF
- - TRBJ2-3 TRBV6-5 TGTGCCAGCAGTCCCTCCCCAGATACGCAGTATTTT CASSPSPDTQYF
- - TRBJ1-1 TRBV19 TGTGCCAGTAGTCTTACGATTACTTCTGAAGCTTTCTTT CASSLTITSEAFF
- - TRBJ2-7 TRBV27 TGTGCCAGCAGCCCCACAGGGAATCCCTACGAGCAGTACTTC CASSPTGNPYEQYF
- - TRBJ1-3 TRBV30 TGTGCCTGGAGTGATGGGGGGGCTGGAAACACCATATATTTT CAWSDGGAGNTIYF
- - TRBJ2-4 TRBV12-3/TRBV12-4 TGTGCCAGCAGTTTACAGGTCGGATACATTCAGTACTTC CASSLQVGYIQYF
- - TRBJ2-2 TRBV14 TGTGCCAGCAGCCATACCAGGGTGGGCACCGGGGAGCTGTTTTTT CASSHTRVGTGELFF
TRBD1 - TRBJ1-3 TRBV30 TGTGCCTGGACCCGGGACAGGGTGATGTCCACCATATATTTT CAWTRDRVMSTIYF
- - TRBJ1-5 TRBV10-3 TGTGCCATCAGTGCAGGGGAAGGGAATCAGCCCCAGCATTTT CAISAGEGNQPQHF
TRBD1 - TRBJ2-7 TRBV6-1 TGTGCCAGCAGTGACGACAGGGGCTCCTACGAGCAGTACTTC CASSDDRGSYEQYF
- - TRBJ1-1 TRBV7-9 TGTGCCAGCAGCCCGGTTGTAAACACTGAAGCTTTCTTT CASSPVVNTEAFF
- - TRBJ2-7 TRBV19 TGTGCCAGTAGTATCTTGGGGACGGGGGCCTACGAGCAGTACTTC CASSILGTGAYEQYF
TRBD1 - TRBJ1-2 TRBV11-1 TGTGCCAGCAGCTTATTGGGGACAGCAACCTATGGCTACACCTTC CASSLLGTATYGYTF
- - TRBJ1-2 TRBV7-2 TGTGCCAGCAGCCCGGACACTAACTATGGCTACACCTTC CASSPDTNYGYTF
- - TRBJ2-3 TRBV18 TGTGCCAGCTCACCTTACAGAGCTAGCACAGATACGCAGTATTTT CASSPYRASTDTQYF
- - TRBJ1-1 TRBV5-4 TGTGCCAGCAGCTTGACGACCGGGGGGAACACTGAAGCTTTCTTT CASSLTTGGNTEAFF
- - TRBJ2-7 TRBV30 TGTGCCTGGATGAGGGTTTACGAGCAGTACTTC CAWMRVYEQYF
- once TRBJ1-4 TRBV28 TGTGCCAGCTCCCCGCCCCAGGGCCATAATGAAAAACTGTTTTTT CASSPPQGHNEKLFF
TRBD1 - TRBJ1-2 TRBV30 TGTGCCTGGAGTGTACGGATGACAGGGGGTCTCAACTATGGCTACACCTTC CAWSVRMTGGLNYGYTF
TRBD1 - TRBJ2-7 TRBV5-1 TGCGCCAGCAGCAAGACAGGGCACCTTCAATTCTACGAGCAGTACTTC CASSKTGHLQFYEQYF
- - TRBJ2-1 TRBV4-2 TGTGCCAGCAGCCAAGGGCAGGAAAGCTCCTACAATGAGCAGTTCTTC CASSQGQESSYNEQFF
- - TRBJ1-2 TRBV9 TGTGCCAGCGCCCCCGGGGAGTATGGCTACACCTTC CASAPGEYGYTF
- - TRBJ2-3 TRBV4-1 TGCGCCAGCAGCCTCCGACAGGATTTTAGCACAGATACGCAGTATTTT CASSLRQDFSTDTQYF
TRBD1 - TRBJ1-5 TRBV5-6 TGTGCCAGCAGCTTGAGGGGGCAAGGCAATCAGCCCCAGCATTTT CASSLRGQGNQPQHF
- - TRBJ1-5 TRBV24-1 TGTGCCACCAGTGATTCGGGTGGGAATCAGCCCCAGCATTTT CATSDSGGNQPQHF
TRBD1 - TRBJ2-3 TRBV6-6 TGTGCCAGCAGTTACTGGGACAGAAGCACAGATACGCAGTATTTT CASSYWDRSTDTQYF
- - TRBJ2-6 TRBV6-5 TGTGCCAGCAGTTCTCCCCGTGGGGCCAACGTCCTGACTTTC CASSSPRGANVLTF
TRBD1 - TRBJ2-1 TRBV5-1 TGCGCCAGCAGCTTGGGTAGGACAGGGACTGAAGGGGGTGAGCAGTTCTTC CASSLGRTGTEGGEQFF
TRBD2 - TRBJ2-5 TRBV10-3 TGTGCCATCAGCGAGACTAGCCCTCCTCAAGAGACCCAGTACTTC CAISETSPPQETQYF
- - TRBJ2-3 TRBV5-6 TGTGCCAGCACCCCCTCTCAGGTACCAGATACGCAGTATTTT CASTPSQVPDTQYF
- - TRBJ1-5 TRBV30 TGTGCCTTAAGCACCATACAGGGCAATCAGCCCCAGCATTTT CALSTIQGNQPQHF
- few TRBJ1-3 TRBV7-8 TGTGCCAGCAGCTTATCTGGGCTCTCTGGAAACACCATATATTTT CASSLSGLSGNTIYF